This entry lists 20 T cell receptor beta chains sequenced from one sample in a study of OX40 agonist ivuxolimab in advanced cancers. Data came from immunoSEQ multiplex PCR; TCRdb stores just in-frame clones and leaves some out. Of roughly 40,000 clones listed, 82% are singletons. This specimen was CD4+ or CD8+ T cells sorted from blood, taken in a trial of the OX40 agonist ivuxolimab. The receptors derive from an adult with an advanced solid tumor such as melanoma, head and neck, liver or kidney cancer.

V is TRBV2 and J is TRBJ1-5, with 8 bases matching TRBD1. J was trimmed by 11 bases and V by 4 bases; bases with no gene match: 4. This CDR3 region has 12 residues. Germline V gives CDR1 SNHLY, CDR2 FYNNEI. The CDR3: CASSGTGRSQHF. For the CDR3, the DNA is TGTGCCAGCAGTGGGACAGGGCGGTCCCAGCATTTT.

Only a few counts were recorded for this clone. The chain joins TRBV20-1 to TRBJ2-3; D unclear. The V end was cut by 5 bases, the J end by 6 bases, with 6 bases between. The CDR3 extends over 10 amino acids. Germline V gives CDR1 DFQATT, CDR2 SNEGSKA (reference sequence). The CDR3: CSASVDTQYF. CDR3 in DNA: TGCAGTGCTTCAGTGGATACGCAGTATTTT.

This clone was found a few times. The V and J genes are TRBV18 and TRBJ1-2, with D uncertain. V lost 2 bases and J lost 1, with 11 bases in between. The CDR3 contains 15 residues. Germline V gene data show CDR1 as KGHSH and CDR2 as LQKENI. This CDR3 reads CASSPNLQVNYGYTF. CDR3 coding DNA: TGTGCCAGCTCACCAAACCTACAAGTTAACTATGGCTACACCTTC.

V is TRBV5-1 and J is TRBJ1-1; a possible D gene is TRBD1 (5 bases). The CDR3 loop spans 13 amino acids. Trimming took 4 bases from V and 3 from J, leaving 10 bases between them. Germline CDR1 is SGHRS and CDR2 is YFSETQ. The chain's CDR3 is CASSGRGDTEAFF. In nucleotides, the CDR3 is TGCGCCAGCAGCGGGCGGGGGGACACTGAAGCTTTCTTT.

This chain uses TRBV2 with TRBJ2-7; D remains unclear. This CDR3 is 11 amino acids long. Germline V CDR1 and CDR2: SNHLY, FYNNEI. Trimming shortened V by 5 bases and J by 3 bases, and 5 bases separated the two germline ends. The CDR3 DNA sequence: TGTGCCAGCAGTCCGGTCTACGAGCAGTACTTC. It codes for CASSPVYEQYF. Complete variable domain (other parts from reference TRBV2 and TRBJ2-7): EPEVTQTPSHQVTQMGQEVILRCVPISNHLYFYWYRQILGQKVEFLVSFYNNEISEKSEIFDDQFSVERPDGSNFTLKIRSTKLEDSAMYFCASSPVYEQYFGPGTRLTVT.

This chain connects TRBV4-2 to TRBJ2-5, with TRBD2 matching over 7 bases. CDR3 size: 16 residues. Germline CDR1 reads LGHNA; CDR2 reads YNFKEQ. J gave up 2 bases and V 0 bases, and 6 bases lay outside the gene matches. The CDR3 region is CASSQDLASGQETQYF. CDR3 sequence (DNA): TGTGCCAGCAGCCAAGACTTAGCTAGCGGACAAGAGACCCAGTACTTC.

This clone was observed a few times. This chain uses TRBV7-2 with TRBJ1-2; 7 positions agree with TRBD1. CDR3 length: 16 residues. Germline V gene lookup returns CDR1 SGHTA and CDR2 FQGNSA. V lost 2 bases and J lost 7; bases outside the gene matches: 13. CDR3 in DNA: TGTGCCAGCAGCTTATTTCAGGGGGGTACCCAGGGTGGCTACACCTTC. Its translation: CASSLFQGGTQGGYTF.

A few counts support this clone. CDR3 region: CASSLFGGRNTEAFF. CDR3 DNA sequence: TGTGCCAGCAGCTTATTCGGGGGGAGGAACACTGAAGCTTTCTTT. V usage is TRBV7-2 and J usage is TRBJ1-1; weak D call: TRBD1 (5 bases). The CDR3 loop spans 15 amino acids. Trimming pared 2 bases from V and 1 base from J, leaving 11 bases between. From germline, CDR1 is SGHTA and CDR2 FQGNSA.

The rearrangement joins TRBV6-6 to TRBJ1-1, with D hard to call. Germline CDR1 reads MNHNY; CDR2 reads SVGAGI (reference sequence). This CDR3 has 13 amino acids. The V end lost 5 bases, the J end lost 1 base, and 8 bases lay between the germline ends. The CDR3 nucleotides are TGTGCCAGCAGTACTTCAGGGAACACTGAAGCTTTCTTT. Translated, it gives CASSTSGNTEAFF.

The chain has TRBV7-2 and TRBJ1-4; 8 bases are shared with TRBD1. V dropped 5 bases and J dropped 8; count of bases not matched to a gene: 13. The CDR3 has 16 residues. Germline V gene sequence: CDR1 SGHTA, CDR2 FQGNSA. CDR3 sequence reads: CASSPNRGNVGEKLFF. The CDR3 region has the DNA TGTGCCAGCAGCCCCAACAGGGGGAATGTGGGAGAAAAACTGTTTTTT. The full variable domain, completed using reference TRBV7-2 and TRBJ1-4, is GAGVSQSPSNKVTEKGKDVELRCDPISGHTALYWYRQSLGQGLEFLIYFQGNSAPDKSGLPSDRFSAERTGGSVSTLTIQRTQQEDSAVYLCASSPNRGNVGEKLFFGSGTQLSVL.

V gene TRBV27 combines with J gene TRBJ1-1; TRBD1 is a possible D gene (5 bases). This CDR3 region has 12 residues. Trimming stripped 5 bases from V and 7 bases from J, with 11 bases between. Germline-derived CDR1 and CDR2 are MNHEY and SMNVEV (reference sequence). Here the CDR3 DNA reads TGTGCCAGCAGTCACCTGGGGGGTGAAGCTTTCTTT. The encoded protein is CASSHLGGEAFF.

The chain couples TRBV4-3 to TRBJ2-3; TRBD2 matches 11 bases. The CDR3 totals 15 residues. Germline CDR1 and CDR2: LGHNA and YSLEER. Trimming at V came to 6 bases and at J to 0 bases, leaving 2 bases not matched to a gene. This CDR3 is CASRLAGVSTDTQYF. CDR3 DNA: TGCGCCAGCAGACTAGCGGGGGTTAGCACAGATACGCAGTATTTT.

The rearrangement joins TRBV6-1 to TRBJ2-3, with 9 positions matching TRBD2. The CDR3 length is 18 residues. V lost 4 bases, J lost 0 bases, and 11 bases stayed unmatched. CDR1 is MNHNS and CDR2 is SASEGT in the germline V gene. The CDR3: CASSVNLAGTSSTDTQYF. CDR3 bases: TGTGCCAGCAGTGTCAACCTAGCGGGGACCTCTAGCACAGATACGCAGTATTTT.

The V gene is TRBV5-6, the J gene TRBJ1-2, with 9 bases identical to TRBD1. Germline-derived CDR1 and CDR2 are SGHDT and YYEEEE. With V trimmed by 2 bases and J by 3 bases, 17 bases remained unmatched. The CDR3 has 19 residues. CDR3 in amino acids: CASSFLGLTGGSKDYGYTF. The DNA for the CDR3 is TGTGCCAGCAGCTTTTTGGGTCTTACAGGGGGCTCGAAGGACTATGGCTACACCTTC. Full variable domain (missing parts from reference TRBV5-6 and TRBJ1-2): DAGVTQSPTHLIKTRGQQVTLRCSPKSGHDTVSWYQQALGQGPQFIFQYYEEEERQRGNFPDRFSGHQFPNYSSELNVNALLLGDSALYLCASSFLGLTGGSKDYGYTFGSGTRLTVV.

The chain employs TRBV20-1 and TRBJ2-5, with unresolved D. The length of the CDR3 is 11 residues. Germline loops: CDR1 DFQATT, CDR2 SNEGSKA (reference sequence). V was clipped by 5 bases and J by 2 bases, with 6 bases between them. CDR3 protein: CSALPQETQYF. CDR3 DNA: TGCAGTGCTCTCCCTCAAGAGACCCAGTACTTC.

The chain has TRBV27 and TRBJ2-7; 8 bases match TRBD1. This CDR3 has 15 amino acids. Per germline, CDR1 MNHEY and CDR2 SMNVEV (reference sequence). J was trimmed by 1 base and V by 5 bases; bases with no gene match: 7. The DNA for the CDR3 is TGTGCCAGCAGTAGTACAGGGGGGATATCCTACGAGCAGTACTTC. It codes for CASSSTGGISYEQYF.

The chain recombines TRBV11-2 with TRBJ2-5; D remains unclear. The CDR3 length is 14 residues. V lost 1 base and J lost 3, with 9 bases in between. CDR1 and CDR2 from the germline V gene are SGHAT and FQNNGV. In nucleotides, the CDR3 is TGTGCCAGCAGCTTAGGTTTCGCGGAAGAGACCCAGTACTTC. Amino acid sequence: CASSLGFAEETQYF.

The chain employs TRBV19 and TRBJ2-7, with 8 bases fitting TRBD1. The length of the CDR3 is 15 residues. Germline CDR1 reads LNHDA; CDR2 reads SQIVND (reference sequence). With 3 bases clipped from V and 1 base from J, the junction kept 5 bases outside the gene matches. As DNA, the CDR3 is TGTGCCAGTAGTATTCCAGGGGGCGATTCCTACGAGCAGTACTTC. Amino acids: CASSIPGGDSYEQYF.

The table lists this clone with a few counts. This sequence joins TRBV25-1 and TRBJ2-5; D may be TRBD2 (5 bases). CDR3 length equals 13 residues. CDR1 and CDR2 (germline): MGHDK, SYGVNS. Trimming took off 6 bases at V and 5 bases at J, with 13 bases between the two ends. The CDR3 DNA reads TGTGCCAGCAGGGACTCGCCGGGGGAGACCCAGTACTTC. This gives the protein CASRDSPGETQYF.

This chain joins TRBV6-5 and TRBJ2-3; 7 bases line up with TRBD1. Losses at the gene ends were 3 bases for V and 1 base for J; bases not matched to a gene: 4. This CDR3 comprises 15 residues. Germline V gives CDR1 MNHEY, CDR2 SVGAGI. This CDR3 is CASSYSGTGTDTQYF. Here the CDR3 DNA reads TGTGCCAGCAGTTATTCCGGGACAGGCACAGATACGCAGTATTTT.